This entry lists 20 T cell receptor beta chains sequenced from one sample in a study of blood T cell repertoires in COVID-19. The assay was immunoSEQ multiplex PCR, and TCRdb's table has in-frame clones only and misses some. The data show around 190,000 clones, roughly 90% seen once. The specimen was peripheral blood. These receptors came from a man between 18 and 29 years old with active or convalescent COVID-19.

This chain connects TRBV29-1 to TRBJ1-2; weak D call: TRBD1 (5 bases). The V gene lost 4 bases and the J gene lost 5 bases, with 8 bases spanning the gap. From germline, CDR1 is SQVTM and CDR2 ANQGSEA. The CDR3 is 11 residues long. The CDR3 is CSVVGGYGYTF. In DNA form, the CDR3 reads TGCAGCGTTGTGGGGGGGTATGGCTACACCTTC. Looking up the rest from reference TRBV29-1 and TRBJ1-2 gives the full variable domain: SAVISQKPSRDICQRGTSLTIQCQVDSQVTMMFWYRQQPGQSLTLIATANQGSEATYESGFVIDKFPISRPNLTFSTLTVSNMSPEDSSIYLCSVVGGYGYTFGSGTRLTVV.

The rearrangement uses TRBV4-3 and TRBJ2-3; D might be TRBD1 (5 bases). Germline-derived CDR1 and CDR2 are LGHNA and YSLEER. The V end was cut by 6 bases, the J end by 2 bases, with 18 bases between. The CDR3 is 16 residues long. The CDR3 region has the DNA TGCGCCAGCAGTTCCACCGCCTCAGGGATCACAGATACGCAGTATTTT. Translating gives CASSSTASGITDTQYF.

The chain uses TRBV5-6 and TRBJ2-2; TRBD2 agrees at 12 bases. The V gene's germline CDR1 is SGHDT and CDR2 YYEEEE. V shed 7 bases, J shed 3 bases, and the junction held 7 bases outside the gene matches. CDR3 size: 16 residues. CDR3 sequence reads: CASSRTSGIDTGELFF. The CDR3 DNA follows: TGTGCCAGCTCTAGGACTAGCGGGATCGACACCGGGGAGCTGTTTTTT.

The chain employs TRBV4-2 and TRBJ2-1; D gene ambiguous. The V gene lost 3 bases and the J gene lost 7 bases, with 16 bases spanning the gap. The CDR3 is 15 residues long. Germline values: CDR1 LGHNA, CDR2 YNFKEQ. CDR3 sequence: CASSHRWAVENEQFF. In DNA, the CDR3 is TGTGCCAGCAGCCATCGCTGGGCAGTCGAAAATGAGCAGTTCTTC.

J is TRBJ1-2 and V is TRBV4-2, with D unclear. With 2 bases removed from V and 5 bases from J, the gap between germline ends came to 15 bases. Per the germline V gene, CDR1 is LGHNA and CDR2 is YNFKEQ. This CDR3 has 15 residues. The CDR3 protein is CASSQSGSSNYGYTF. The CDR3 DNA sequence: TGTGCCAGCAGCCAAAGTGGCTCGTCCAATTATGGCTACACCTTC.

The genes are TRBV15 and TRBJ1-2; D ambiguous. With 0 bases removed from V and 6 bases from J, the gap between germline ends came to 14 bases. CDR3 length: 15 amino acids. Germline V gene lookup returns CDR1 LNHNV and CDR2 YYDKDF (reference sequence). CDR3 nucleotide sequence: TGTGCCACCAGCAGAGATGGGCGGGAGATAGATGGCTACACCTTC. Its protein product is CATSRDGREIDGYTF.

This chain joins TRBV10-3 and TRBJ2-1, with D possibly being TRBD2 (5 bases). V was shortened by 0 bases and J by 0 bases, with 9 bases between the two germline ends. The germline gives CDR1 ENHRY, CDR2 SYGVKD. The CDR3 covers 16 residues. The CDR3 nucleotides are TGTGCCATCAGTGAGTCGAAAGGGAGCTCCTACAATGAGCAGTTCTTC. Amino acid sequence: CAISESKGSSYNEQFF.

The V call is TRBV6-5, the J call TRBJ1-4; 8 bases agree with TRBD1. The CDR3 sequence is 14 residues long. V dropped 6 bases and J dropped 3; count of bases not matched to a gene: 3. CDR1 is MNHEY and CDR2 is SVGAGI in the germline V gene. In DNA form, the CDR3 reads TGTGCCAGCAGGGCAGGGGGCTCTAATGAAAAACTGTTTTTT. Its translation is CASRAGGSNEKLFF.

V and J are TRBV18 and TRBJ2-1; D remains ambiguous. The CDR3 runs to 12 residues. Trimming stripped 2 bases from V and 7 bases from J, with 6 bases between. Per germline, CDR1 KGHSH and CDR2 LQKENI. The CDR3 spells CASSPARNEQFF. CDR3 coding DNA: TGTGCCAGCTCACCAGCCCGGAATGAGCAGTTCTTC.

The CDR3 reads CATSRDPNTEAFF. CDR3 bases: TGTGCCACCAGCAGAGATCCTAACACTGAAGCTTTCTTT. V is TRBV15 and J is TRBJ1-1; no clear D gene. From germline, CDR1 is LNHNV and CDR2 YYDKDF (reference sequence). Between the trimmed V and J ends, which lost 0 bases and 2 bases, there was a span of 4 bases. This CDR3 is 13 amino acids long.

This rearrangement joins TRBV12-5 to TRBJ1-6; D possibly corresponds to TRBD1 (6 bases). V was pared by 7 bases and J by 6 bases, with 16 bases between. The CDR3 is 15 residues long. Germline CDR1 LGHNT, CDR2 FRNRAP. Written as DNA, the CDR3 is TGTGCTAGTGCCCCAGGGGAGGGACGTAATTCACCCCTCCACTTT. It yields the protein CASAPGEGRNSPLHF.

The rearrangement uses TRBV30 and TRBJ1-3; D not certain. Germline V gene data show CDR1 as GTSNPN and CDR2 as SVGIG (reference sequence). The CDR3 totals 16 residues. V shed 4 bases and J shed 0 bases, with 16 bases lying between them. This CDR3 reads CAWTPGRINSGNTIYF. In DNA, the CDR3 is TGTGCCTGGACCCCCGGGAGGATAAACTCTGGAAACACCATATATTTT.

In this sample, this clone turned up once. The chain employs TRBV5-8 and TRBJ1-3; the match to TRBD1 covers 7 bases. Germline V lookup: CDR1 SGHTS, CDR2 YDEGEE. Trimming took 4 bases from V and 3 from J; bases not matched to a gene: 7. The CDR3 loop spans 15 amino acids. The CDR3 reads CASSPTTGLGNTIYF. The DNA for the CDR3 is TGTGCCAGCAGCCCTACGACAGGGCTTGGAAACACCATATATTTT.

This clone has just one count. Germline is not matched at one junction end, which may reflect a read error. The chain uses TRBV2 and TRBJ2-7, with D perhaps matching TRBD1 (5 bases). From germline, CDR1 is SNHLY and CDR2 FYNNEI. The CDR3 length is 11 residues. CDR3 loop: CASSVRTFTDF. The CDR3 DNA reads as TGTGCCAGCAGTGTCAGGACATTTACCGACTTC.

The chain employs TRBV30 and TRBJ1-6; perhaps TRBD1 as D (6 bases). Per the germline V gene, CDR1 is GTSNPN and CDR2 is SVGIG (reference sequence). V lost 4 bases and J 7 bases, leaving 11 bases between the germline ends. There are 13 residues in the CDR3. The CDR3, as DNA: TGTGCCTGGAACGGCAGGGGAAATTCACCCCTCCACTTT. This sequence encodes CAWNGRGNSPLHF. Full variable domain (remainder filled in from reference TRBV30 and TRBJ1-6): SQTIHQWPATLVQPVGSPLSLECTVEGTSNPNLYWYRQAAGRGLQLLFYSVGIGQISSEVPQNLSASRPQDRQFILSSKKLLLSDSGFYLCAWNGRGNSPLHFGNGTRLTVT.

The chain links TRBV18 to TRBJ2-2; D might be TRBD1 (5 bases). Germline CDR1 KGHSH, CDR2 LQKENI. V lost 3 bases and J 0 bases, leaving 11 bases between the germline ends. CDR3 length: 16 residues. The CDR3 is CASSPTATSNTGELFF. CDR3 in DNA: TGTGCCAGCTCACCGACAGCCACTTCGAACACCGGGGAGCTGTTTTTT.

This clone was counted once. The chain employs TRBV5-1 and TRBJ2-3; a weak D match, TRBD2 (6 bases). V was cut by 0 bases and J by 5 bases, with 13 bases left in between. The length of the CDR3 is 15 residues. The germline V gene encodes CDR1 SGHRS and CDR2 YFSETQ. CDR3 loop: CASSLEEGVRDTQYF. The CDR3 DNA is TGCGCCAGCAGCTTGGAGGAGGGAGTTAGAGATACGCAGTATTTT.

The CDR3 sequence: CASSFWTGTGNTIYF. CDR3 DNA sequence: TGCGCCAGCAGCTTTTGGACAGGGACTGGAAACACCATATATTTT. The J gene is TRBJ1-3, the V gene TRBV5-1; TRBD1 matches at 8 bases. CDR3 length: 15 residues. The germline V gene has CDR1 SGHRS and CDR2 YFSETQ. The J segment lost 2 bases and the V segment lost 2 bases, leaving 3 bases of the junction unmatched.

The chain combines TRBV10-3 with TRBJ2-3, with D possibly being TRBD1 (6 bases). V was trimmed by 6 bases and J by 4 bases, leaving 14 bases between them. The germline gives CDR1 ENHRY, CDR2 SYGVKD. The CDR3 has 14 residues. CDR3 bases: TGTGCCATCAGGGAAGGACAGCGGCCAGATACGCAGTATTTT. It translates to CAIREGQRPDTQYF.

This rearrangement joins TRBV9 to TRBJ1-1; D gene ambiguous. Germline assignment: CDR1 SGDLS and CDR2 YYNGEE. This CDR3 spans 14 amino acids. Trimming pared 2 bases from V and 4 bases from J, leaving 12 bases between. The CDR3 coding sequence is TGTGCCAGCAGCGTGAACCTAGGGAGCACTGAAGCTTTCTTT. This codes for CASSVNLGSTEAFF.